This TCR beta chain was recorded in a study of T-cell reconstitution after alpha-beta-depleted transplantation in children (dated by TCRdb to the mid-2010s). Background on the whole study: T-cell immune reconstitution after TCRalphabeta/CD19-depleted allogeneic hematopoietic cell transplantation in children was quantitatively tracked in the study by means of TCR repertoire profiling.

Explained via the paper, the treatment or condition label denotes: allogeneic hematopoietic cell transplantation with graft depleted of TCRalphabeta T cells and CD19 B cells. The transplant recipients were children given TCRalphabeta/CD19-depleted allogeneic hematopoietic cell grafts. V loses 5 bases at its end and J loses 9 bases; junction bases beyond the gene matches: 18. As encoded in the germline V gene, CDR1 is SGHVS while CDR2 is FNYEAQ. From its cysteine to its phenylalanine, the CDR3 spans 17 amino acids. Of all the DNA, just the CDR3 is kept, 51 bases in frame from base 1. The method was PCR. Sequencing was carried out with an Illumina HiSeq 2500. Molecular barcoding was employed in the preparation of TCR libraries, with unique molecular identifiers being used to normalize TCRbeta repertoire quantification. The public reads were quality trimmed at Q25 with fastp and then assembled into clones with MiXCR by TCRdb, keeping productive beta chains. Each entry merges the rows of one CDR3 protein and shows their most common DNA and genes. The sample data list roughly 790,000 distinct CDR3 sequences, and approximately 15% of these were observed just once. Approximately 4.5% of the sample comes from the top ten.

This clonotype was counted between two and nine times. There is no known antigen for this receptor. Qualities for individual bases were not recorded, and no much larger clone is one base off. On the study overall, not on this receptor specifically: In some patients, the high TCRbeta diversity seen at day 60 was put down to recipient T cells and intrathymic progenitors that had survived conditioning. About two months after transplant, the apparently early recovery of alphabetaT-cell counts reportedly depended on just several hundred clones that had expanded rapidly and came from non-depleted graft cells. The frequencies of hyperexpanded clones fell over the following months, and after one year, T-cell counts and TCRbeta diversity were mostly attributed to newly produced T cells.

The input for sequencing was PBMCs, mostly from graft donor cells, taken 360 days after TCRalphabeta/CD19-depleted stem cell transplant. This receptor was identified in a male patient between 10 and 17 years old who had a stem cell transplant for acute lymphoblastic leukemia, so the T cells may come from the graft donor. The chain links TRBV7-6 with TRBJ2-1, and 8 junctional nucleotides match TRBD2. Read as DNA, the sequence is TGTGCCAGCAGCACATTATATACTAGCGGATGGCCGGCTGAGCAGTTCTTC. Translated, this is CASSTLYTSGWPAEQFF.